Here is one TCR beta chain with its context. Measured with immunoSEQ multiplex PCR; TCRdb has only the in-frame clones, and not every one. The repertoire has 53,000 or so clones, about 93% of them found once; the top ten carry more than 15%. The sample originates from a study of OX40 agonist ivuxolimab in advanced cancers. The length of the CDR3 is 16 residues. In germline, CDR1 is SEHNR, CDR2 FQNEAQ (reference sequence). V was trimmed by 8 bases and J by 4 bases, leaving 24 bases between them. This receptor was taken from an adult with an advanced solid tumor such as melanoma, head and neck, liver or kidney cancer. This sample comprised CD4+ or CD8+ T cells sorted from blood, obtained in a trial of the OX40 agonist ivuxolimab. The chain combines TRBV7-9 with TRBJ2-7; D may be TRBD1 or TRBD2 (7 bases each). The CDR3 protein is CASSGGSRERAYEQYF. The CDR3 nucleotides read TGTGCCAGCTCAGGGGGGTCGCGGGAGAGAGCTTACGAGCAGTACTTC.